Listed below are T cell receptor beta chains from one sample, sequenced in a study of glioma-infiltrating T cells. MiXCR, run by TCRdb on the multiplex PCR reads, gives a single entry per CDR3 protein. The sample lists about 130,000 distinct CDR3 sequences, about 22% occurring once. Source material: glioma tissue, nonneoplastic brain tissue, or PBMCs (not recorded which). The receptors derive from a human donor with low-grade glioma or glioblastoma, undergoing nonglioma brain surgery, or in good health (not recorded which). Both conserved end residues are part of each CDR3. The D gene is left open where the match is weak. Expanded clones get a size class; other rows say once, few or many, or leave the size out.

V gene	D gene	clone size	J gene	CDR3 protein	CDR3 DNA
TRBV24-1	-	many	TRBJ2-1	CATSEPGAIEGDEQFF	TGTGCCACCAGTGAACCCGGGGCCATTGAGGGCGATGAGCAGTTCTTC
TRBV6-1	TRBD1	few	TRBJ1-1	CASIGGQGLLEAFF	TGTGCCAGCATCGGCGGACAGGGGCTGCTTGAAGCTTTCTTT
TRBV5-4	TRBD2	few	TRBJ2-3	CASSSLAETDTQYF	TGTGCCAGCAGCTCGCTAGCGGAAACAGATACGCAGTATTTT
TRBV5-1	-	-	TRBJ1-3	CASAGGIAGNTIYF	TGCGCCAGCGCGGGGGGAATCGCTGGAAACACCATATATTTT
TRBV14	-	-	TRBJ2-3	CASSQYGQDLITDTQYF	TGTGCCAGCAGCCAGTATGGGCAGGATCTTATCACAGATACGCAGTATTTT
TRBV28	-	-	TRBJ1-2	CASSLLRPNYGYTF	TGTGCCAGCAGTTTATTACGGCCTAACTATGGCTACACCTTC
TRBV30	TRBD2	-	TRBJ2-1	CAWNRGGRYEQFF	TGTGCCTGGAATCGGGGGGGCCGGTATGAGCAGTTCTTC
TRBV2	TRBD2	few	TRBJ2-5	CASLRGDQYF	TGTGCCAGCCTCCGGGGGGACCAGTACTTC
TRBV4-1	TRBD2	-	TRBJ2-3	CASSQVPTGGATDTQYF	TGCGCCAGCAGCCAAGTTCCCACCGGGGGGGCCACAGATACGCAGTATTTT
TRBV7-3	-	few	TRBJ2-1	CASSYGEYNEQFF	TGTGCCAGCAGTTATGGAGAATACAATGAGCAGTTCTTC
TRBV2	-	many	TRBJ1-5	CASSESARNQPQHF	TGTGCCAGCAGTGAGTCAGCTCGGAATCAGCCCCAGCATTTT
TRBV7-2	-	-	TRBJ1-3	CASSLVGHLSGNTIYF	TGTGCCAGCAGCTTAGTGGGACATCTCTCTGGAAACACCATATATTTT
TRBV12-3/TRBV12-4	-	many	TRBJ2-5	CASSLGGIQETQYF	TGTGCCAGCAGTTTAGGCGGAATCCAAGAGACCCAGTACTTC
TRBV28	-	-	TRBJ1-1	CASSSLTAMKSGAFF	TGTGCCAGCAGTTCACTGACGGCGATGAAGAGTGGAGCTTTCTTT
TRBV27	-	-	TRBJ1-2	CASSPVGYTF	TGTGCCAGCAGCCCGGTTGGCTACACCTTC
TRBV10-2	-	few	TRBJ2-1	CASSDGPSADEQFF	TGCGCCAGCAGTGATGGTCCTAGCGCCGATGAGCAGTTCTTC
TRBV28	-	few	TRBJ1-2	CASRAGGGYTF	TGTGCCAGCAGAGCGGGGGGCGGCTACACCTTC
TRBV10-3	-	few	TRBJ2-5	CAISGGQETQYF	TGTGCCATCAGTGGGGGCCAAGAGACCCAGTACTTC
TRBV30	-	-	TRBJ1-5	CAWSLQNNQPQHF	TGTGCCTGGAGTCTGCAGAACAATCAGCCCCAGCATTTT
TRBV7-2	-	-	TRBJ2-5	CASSFPPGGGGKTQYF	TGTGCCAGCAGCTTTCCCCCCGGAGGGGGGGGTAAGACCCAGTACTTC
TRBV7-2	-	few	TRBJ2-5	CASSSGEKETQYF	TGTGCCAGCAGCTCCGGGGAGAAAGAGACCCAGTACTTC
TRBV6-1	TRBD1	many	TRBJ1-1	CASSEGSWDRGNAFF	TGTGCCAGCAGTGAAGGATCCTGGGACAGGGGGAATGCTTTCTTT
TRBV6-1	-	few	TRBJ1-1	CASRDTTKYAFF	TGTGCCAGTCGGGACACGACAAAGTATGCTTTCTTT
TRBV6-1	TRBD1	-	TRBJ1-4	CASRDRGVGKLFF	TGTGCCAGCAGAGACAGGGGAGTAGGAAAACTGTTTTTT
TRBV2	TRBD1	-	TRBJ1-2	CGSVLDQQGSYGYTF	TGTGGCAGCGTGCTAGATCAACAGGGGAGCTATGGCTACACCTTC
TRBV6-2/TRBV6-3	TRBD2	few	TRBJ2-2	CASTLAAGVIPGELFF	TGTGCCAGCACGCTAGCAGCGGGGGTGATCCCCGGGGAGCTGTTTTTT
TRBV27	-	few	TRBJ1-2	CASSPGTSAGYGYTF	TGTGCCAGCAGCCCCGGGACCTCCGCGGGCTATGGCTACACCTTC
TRBV27	-	-	TRBJ1-1	CVSSLRAPVNTEAFF	TGTGTTAGCAGTTTAAGAGCCCCAGTGAACACTGAAGCTTTCTTT
TRBV2	-	few	TRBJ1-2	CASFIDSNYGYTF	TGTGCCAGCTTTATCGACAGCAACTATGGCTACACCTTC
TRBV20-1	-	-	TRBJ1-1	CSAPGITGTLNTEAFF	TGCAGTGCTCCCGGAATTACCGGGACACTTAACACTGAAGCTTTCTTT
TRBV6-1	-	many	TRBJ1-1	CASSEAPGATEAFF	TGTGCCAGCAGTGAAGCTCCGGGTGCCACTGAAGCTTTCTTT
TRBV11-3	-	few	TRBJ1-5	CASSLEVNQPQHF	TGTGCCAGCAGCTTAGAGGTCAATCAGCCCCAGCATTTT
TRBV12-3/TRBV12-4	-	few	TRBJ2-3	CASTIQATDTQYF	TGTGCCTCTACAATTCAAGCAACAGATACGCAGTATTTT
TRBV14	TRBD1	-	TRBJ2-1	CASSRGDRAYNEKFF	TGTGCCAGCAGCCGCGGGGACAGGGCTTACAATGAGAAGTTCTTC
TRBV7-2	-	-	TRBJ2-3	CASSSETGTRTQYF	TGTGCCAGCAGTTCCGAAACTGGGACGAGAACGCAGTATTTT
TRBV29-1	TRBD1	many	TRBJ2-3	CSVVGPGQATDTQYF	TGCAGCGTTGTTGGACCCGGACAGGCTACAGATACGCAGTATTTT
TRBV7-9	TRBD1	-	TRBJ2-3	CASSTGQGDTDTQYF	TGTGCCAGCAGCACAGGACAGGGCGACACAGATACGCAGTATTTT
TRBV28	TRBD1	many	TRBJ1-1	CASSSTRGGGTEAFF	TGTGCCAGCAGTTCAACCCGAGGGGGCGGCACTGAAGCTTTCTTT
TRBV27	TRBD1	many	TRBJ1-2	CASSLDRGGGYTF	TGTGCCAGCAGTTTAGACAGGGGGGGTGGCTACACCTTC
TRBV4-1	-	-	TRBJ1-1	CASSQDGTRGLVGAFF	TGCGCCAGCAGCCAAGATGGCACCAGGGGTTTGGTCGGAGCTTTCTTT
TRBV7-2	-	many	TRBJ1-1	CASSYQTASGTEAFF	TGTGCCAGCAGCTACCAGACAGCCTCGGGCACTGAAGCTTTCTTT
TRBV24-1	-	-	TRBJ1-1	CATSDKNGGLDTEAFF	TGTGCCACCAGTGACAAGAATGGGGGCCTGGACACTGAAGCTTTCTTT
TRBV7-9	-	many	TRBJ1-2	CASSFEAPGDGYTF	TGTGCCAGCAGCTTCGAGGCTCCAGGGGATGGCTACACCTTC
TRBV24-1	TRBD2	once	TRBJ2-3	CATSDLRAGVEDTQYF	TGTGCCACCAGTGACCTCCGGGCGGGGGTGGAGGATACGCAGTATTTT
TRBV12-3/TRBV12-4	TRBD1	-	TRBJ2-3	CASSSRDRAVIDTQYF	TGTGCCAGCAGTTCCCGAGACAGGGCGGTCATAGATACGCAGTATTTT
TRBV20-1	TRBD2	many	TRBJ2-1	CSARDPAGGGDEQFF	TGCAGTGCTAGAGATCCAGCGGGGGGTGGAGATGAGCAGTTCTTC